A selection of T cell receptor beta chains follows, all from one sample in a study of blood T cells in healthy people across ages. From the 5' RACE reads, TCRdb called clonotypes with MiXCR, one entry per CDR3 protein. The sample includes around 990,000 distinct CDR3 sequences, around two fifths of them seen just once. Sequenced sample: blood. These receptors were obtained from a man aged 18 to 29 in good health. Both conserved end residues are trimmed from each CDR3. The listing skips clone size in some rows; elsewhere it reads once, few, many or a size class.

TRBV20-1	NA	TRBJ1-1	SARGVGFATMNTEAF
TRBV2	few	TRBJ2-7	ASGSDRDVEQY
TRBV7-8	many	TRBJ1-2	ASSASSGHTYGYT
TRBV14	NA	TRBJ2-3	ASSQDSRRLLPDTQY
TRBV3-1	NA	TRBJ1-2	ASSPPGDRIYGYT
TRBV7-8	NA	TRBJ2-5	ASGQRGGRTETQY
TRBV20-1	NA	TRBJ1-5	SARASSGLVH
TRBV20-1	few	TRBJ2-1	SAIGGRGPNEQF
TRBV20-1	few	TRBJ2-3	SAIPSMETDTQY
TRBV20-1	NA	TRBJ2-7	SARGRAASSYEQY
TRBV7-9	few	TRBJ2-1	ASAVRQGLWNEQF
TRBV4-3	NA	TRBJ2-3	ASSLGLVYSSTDTQY
TRBV10-3	many	TRBJ2-1	AIKGDGLQGQF
TRBV6-5	NA	NA	ASSRITSGGSYEQY
TRBV5-5	many	TRBJ2-1	ASSLGTSAYNEQF
TRBV12-3/TRBV12-4	NA	TRBJ2-3	ASSFVSGVGTDTQY
TRBV29-1	NA	NA	SVEEVVGPEQY
TRBV7-9	few	TRBJ2-5	ASSVGTNQETQY
TRBV27	NA	TRBJ1-5	ASSLLGRQFNQPQH
TRBV3-1	NA	TRBJ2-5	ASSQEPPREETQY
TRBV12-3/TRBV12-4	NA	TRBJ1-2	ASSAVVRAGYT
TRBV6-5	NA	TRBJ1-4	ASSYSSGMVNEKLF
TRBV20-1	NA	TRBJ2-7	MINYEQY
TRBV28	NA	TRBJ2-1	ASSPGAVLGPRF
TRBV29-1	few	TRBJ2-5	SVEEPGPEWRETQY